Sequencing of this T cell receptor (beta chain) was carried out in a study of CD4 T cells in relation to SARS-CoV-2 and coronaviruses. Sequenced by immunoSEQ multiplex PCR; TCRdb stores in-frame clones only, minus some. This table holds 58,000 or so clones, around 92% found once. The ends were cut back, 5 bases at V and 3 bases at J, with 10 bases in the middle. The germline V gene has CDR1 SEHNR and CDR2 FQNEAQ (reference sequence). The CDR3 covers 13 residues. The chain employs TRBV7-9 and TRBJ1-1; D gene ambiguous. The sequencing sample was made of naive CD4+ T cells from PBMCs. Subset meaning: naive CD4+ T cells isolated by negative enrichment. This sequence was found in an adult with COVID-19. In DNA form, the CDR3 reads TGTGCCAGCAGCCCGCGTTTGGACACTGAAGCTTTCTTT. This gives the protein CASSPRLDTEAFF.